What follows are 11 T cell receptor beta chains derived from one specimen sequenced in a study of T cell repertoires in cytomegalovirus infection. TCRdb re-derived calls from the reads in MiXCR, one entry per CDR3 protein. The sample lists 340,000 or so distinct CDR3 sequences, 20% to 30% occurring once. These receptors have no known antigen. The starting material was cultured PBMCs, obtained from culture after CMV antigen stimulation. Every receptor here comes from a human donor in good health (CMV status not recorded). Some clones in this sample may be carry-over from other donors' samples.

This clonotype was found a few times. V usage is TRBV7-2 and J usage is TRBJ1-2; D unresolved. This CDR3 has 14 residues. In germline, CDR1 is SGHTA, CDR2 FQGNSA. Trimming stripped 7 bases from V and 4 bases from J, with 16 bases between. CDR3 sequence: CASTWQQETYGYTF. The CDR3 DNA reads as TGTGCCAGCACCTGGCAGCAGGAAACCTATGGCTACACCTTC. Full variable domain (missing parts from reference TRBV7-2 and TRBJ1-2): GAGVSQSPSNKVTEKGKDVELRCDPISGHTALYWYRQSLGQGLEFLIYFQGNSAPDKSGLPSDRFSAERTGGSVSTLTIQRTQQEDSAVYLCASTWQQETYGYTFGSGTRLTVV.

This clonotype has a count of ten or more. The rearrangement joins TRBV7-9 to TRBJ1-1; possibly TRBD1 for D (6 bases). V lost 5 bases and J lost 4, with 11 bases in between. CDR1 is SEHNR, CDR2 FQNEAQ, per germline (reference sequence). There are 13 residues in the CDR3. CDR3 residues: CASSPKGGTEAFF. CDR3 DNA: TGTGCCAGCAGCCCCAAGGGGGGCACTGAAGCTTTCTTT.

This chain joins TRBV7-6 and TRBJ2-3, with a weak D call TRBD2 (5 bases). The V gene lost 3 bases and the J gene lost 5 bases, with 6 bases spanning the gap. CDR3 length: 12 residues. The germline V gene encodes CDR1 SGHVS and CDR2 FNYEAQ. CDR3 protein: CASSFREDTQYF. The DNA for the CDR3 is TGTGCCAGCAGCTTTCGGGAAGATACGCAGTATTTT. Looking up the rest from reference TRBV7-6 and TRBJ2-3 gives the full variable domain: GAGVSQSPRYKVTKRGQDVALRCDPISGHVSLYWYRQALGQGPEFLTYFNYEAQQDKSGLPNDRFSAERPEGSISTLTIQRTEQRDSAMYRCASSFREDTQYFGPGTRLTVL.

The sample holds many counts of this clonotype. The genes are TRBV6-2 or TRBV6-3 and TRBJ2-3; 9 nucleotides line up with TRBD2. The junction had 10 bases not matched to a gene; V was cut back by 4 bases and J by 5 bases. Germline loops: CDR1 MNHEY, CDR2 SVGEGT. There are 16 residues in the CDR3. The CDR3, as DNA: TGTGCCAGCAGTTCCGGGATAGCGGGAGACGAAGATACGCAGTATTTT. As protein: CASSSGIAGDEDTQYF.

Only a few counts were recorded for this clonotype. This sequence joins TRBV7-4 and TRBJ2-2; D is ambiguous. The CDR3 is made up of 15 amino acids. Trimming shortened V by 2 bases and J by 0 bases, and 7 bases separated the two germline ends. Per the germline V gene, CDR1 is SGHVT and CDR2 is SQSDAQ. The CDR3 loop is CASSLSASNTGELFF. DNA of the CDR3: TGTGCCAGCAGCTTATCGGCCTCGAACACCGGGGAGCTGTTTTTT.

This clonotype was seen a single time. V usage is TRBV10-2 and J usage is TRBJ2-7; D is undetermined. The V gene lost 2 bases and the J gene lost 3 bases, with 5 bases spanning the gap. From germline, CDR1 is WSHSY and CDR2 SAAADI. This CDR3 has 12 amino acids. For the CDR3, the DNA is TGCGCCAGCAGTGAGCGAAACTACGAGCAGTACGTC. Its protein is CASSERNYEQYV.

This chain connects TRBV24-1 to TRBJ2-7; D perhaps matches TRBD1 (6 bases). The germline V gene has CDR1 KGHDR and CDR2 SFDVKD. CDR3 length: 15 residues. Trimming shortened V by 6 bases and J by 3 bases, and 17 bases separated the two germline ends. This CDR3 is CATSSKGTSLYEQYF. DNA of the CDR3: TGTGCCACCAGTTCTAAAGGGACAAGTCTCTACGAGCAGTACTTC.

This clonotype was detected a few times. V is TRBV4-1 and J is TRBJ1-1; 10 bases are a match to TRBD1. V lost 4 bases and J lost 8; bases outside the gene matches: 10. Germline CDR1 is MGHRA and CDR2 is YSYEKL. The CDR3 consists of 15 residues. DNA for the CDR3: TGCGCCAGCAGCCGAGAGGGGACAGGGGTTTCCGAAGCTTTCTTT. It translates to CASSREGTGVSEAFF.

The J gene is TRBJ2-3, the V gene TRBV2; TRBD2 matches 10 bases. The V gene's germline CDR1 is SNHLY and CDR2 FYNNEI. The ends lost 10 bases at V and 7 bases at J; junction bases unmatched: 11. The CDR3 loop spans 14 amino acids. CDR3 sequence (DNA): TGTGCCATCCACCAGCGGGAGGGCCAAAATACGCAGTATTTT. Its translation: CAIHQREGQNTQYF.

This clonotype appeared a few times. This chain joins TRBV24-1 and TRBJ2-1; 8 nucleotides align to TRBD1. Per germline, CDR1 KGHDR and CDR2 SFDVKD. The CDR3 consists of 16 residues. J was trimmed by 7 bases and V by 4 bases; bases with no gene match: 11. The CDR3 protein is CATSERTGRGKNEQFF. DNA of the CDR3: TGTGCCACCAGTGAGAGGACAGGGAGAGGTAAGAATGAGCAGTTCTTC.

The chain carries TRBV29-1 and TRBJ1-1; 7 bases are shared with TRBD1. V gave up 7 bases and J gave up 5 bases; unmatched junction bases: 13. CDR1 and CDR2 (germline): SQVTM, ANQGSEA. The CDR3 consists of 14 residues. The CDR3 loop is CSATPRGRGTEAFF. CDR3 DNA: TGCAGCGCTACTCCCAGGGGGAGGGGGACTGAAGCTTTCTTT. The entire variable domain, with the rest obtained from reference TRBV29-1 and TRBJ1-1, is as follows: SAVISQKPSRDICQRGTSLTIQCQVDSQVTMMFWYRQQPGQSLTLIATANQGSEATYESGFVIDKFPISRPNLTFSTLTVSNMSPEDSSIYLCSATPRGRGTEAFFGQGTRLTVV.